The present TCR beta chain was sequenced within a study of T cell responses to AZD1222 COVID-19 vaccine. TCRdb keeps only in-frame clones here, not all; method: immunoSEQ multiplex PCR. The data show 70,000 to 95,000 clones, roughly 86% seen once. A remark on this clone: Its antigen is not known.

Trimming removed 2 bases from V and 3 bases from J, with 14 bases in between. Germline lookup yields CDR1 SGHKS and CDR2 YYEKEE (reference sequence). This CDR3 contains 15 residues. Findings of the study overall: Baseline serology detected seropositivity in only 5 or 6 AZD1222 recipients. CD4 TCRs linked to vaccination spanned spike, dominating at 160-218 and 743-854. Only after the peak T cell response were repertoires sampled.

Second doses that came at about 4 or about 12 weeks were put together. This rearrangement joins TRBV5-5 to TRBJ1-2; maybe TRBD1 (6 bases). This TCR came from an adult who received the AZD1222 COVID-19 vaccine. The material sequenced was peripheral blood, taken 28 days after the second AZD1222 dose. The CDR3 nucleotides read TGTGCCAGCAGCTTCTCCGGGGGCGCGGACTATGGCTACACCTTC. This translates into CASSFSGGADYGYTF.